This TCR beta chain was captured by sequencing in a study of T cell repertoires in cytomegalovirus infection. Using its own MiXCR run on the reads, TCRdb lists one record per CDR3 protein. Here the sample spans about 300,000 distinct CDR3 sequences, about 9.2% being singletons. CDR1 MGHDK and CDR2 SYGVNS come from the germline V gene. CDR3 size: 14 residues. Trimming cost V 2 bases and J 3 bases, with 11 bases left between them. The sequence was obtained from a human donor in good health (CMV status not recorded). Some clones in this sample may be carry-over from other donors' samples. J is TRBJ2-7 and V is TRBV25-1; D is possibly TRBD1 or TRBD2 (5 bases each). The sequenced sample consisted of PBMCs. The DNA of the CDR3 is TGTGCCAGCAGTGAAGTGTTGGGGGACTACGAGCAGTACTTC. It encodes CASSEVLGDYEQYF.